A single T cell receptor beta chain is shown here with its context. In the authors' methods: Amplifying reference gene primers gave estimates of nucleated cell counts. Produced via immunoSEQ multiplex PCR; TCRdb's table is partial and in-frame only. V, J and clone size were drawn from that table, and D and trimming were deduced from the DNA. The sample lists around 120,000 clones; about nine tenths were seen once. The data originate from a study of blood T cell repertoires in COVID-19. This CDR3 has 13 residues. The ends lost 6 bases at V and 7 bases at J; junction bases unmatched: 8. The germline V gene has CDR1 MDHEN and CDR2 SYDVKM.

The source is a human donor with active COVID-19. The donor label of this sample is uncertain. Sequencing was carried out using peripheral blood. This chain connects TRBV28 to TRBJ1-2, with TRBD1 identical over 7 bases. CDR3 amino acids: CASRPTGTGGYTF. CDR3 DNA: TGTGCCAGCAGACCGACAGGGACGGGTGGCTACACCTTC.